One and the same sample provided the 2 T cell receptor beta chains below, sequenced in a study of cytomegalovirus exposure and HLA in healthy donors. In the PCR, 60 Vbeta and 13 Jbeta primers were used. TCRdb keeps only in-frame clones here, not all; method: immunoSEQ multiplex PCR. Of more than 30,000 clones detected, 55% to 80% appear once; the ten largest clones hold roughly 9.1%. Sequences were obtained from PBMCs. These receptors came from a man aged 35 to 55 in good health and CMV-seropositive.

This rearrangement joins TRBV19 to TRBJ1-6; TRBD1 aligns across 9 bases. The CDR3 consists of 15 residues. The trim removed 3 bases at V and 6 bases at J, leaving 3 bases unmatched. CDR1 and CDR2 (germline): LNHDA, SQIVND (reference sequence). The DNA for the CDR3 is TGTGCCAGTAGTATCGGACAGGGGAGTAATTCACCCCTCCACTTT. Protein product: CASSIGQGSNSPLHF.

The CDR3 spells CAILETSGTDTQYF. For the CDR3, the DNA is TGTGCCATCCTCGAAACTAGCGGCACAGATACGCAGTATTTT. This chain joins TRBV2 and TRBJ2-3, with TRBD2 identical over 7 bases. The CDR3 loop spans 14 amino acids. Germline assignment: CDR1 SNHLY and CDR2 FYNNEI. V dropped 10 bases and J dropped 1; count of bases not matched to a gene: 8.